The clone carrying this TCR beta chain was found a few times. The record originates from a study of identical twins. V lost 7 bases to trimming and J lost 6 bases; unmatched junction nucleotides: 6. This CDR3 contains 14 residues. TCRdb used MiXCR to reprocess the 5' RACE reads, holding one entry per CDR3 protein. The top ten clones hold 0.8% to 1% of a sample with about 720,000 distinct CDR3 sequences, 8.6% of them seen once. This sample also appeared in a second study, on yellow fever vaccine responses in identical twins. As that study records: Among the twins, the vaccine T cell response reportedly seemed partly convergent and partly personalized.

Sequencing was performed on PBMCs. This sequence originates from a woman aged 18 to 35 in good health. The J gene is TRBJ2-1, the V gene TRBV12-3 or TRBV12-4, with 10 bases fitting TRBD2. CDR3 DNA sequence: TGTGCCAGCAAGCTAGCGGGAGCAGGCAATGAGCAGTTCTTC. Translation: CASKLAGAGNEQFF.